This TCR beta chain emerged from a study of regulatory T cells in long-lasting Graves disease. This clonotype was picked up a small number of times. Its antigen remains unidentified. General study findings and limits: Persistent disease favored TRBV28, TRBJ1-2 and TRBJ2-5. Relative to new patients (roughly 970), persistent patients exhibited greater sharing of public clonotypes (2,741).

The CDR3 length is 13 residues. V lost 0 bases, J lost 7 bases, and 3 bases stayed unmatched. Germline CDR1 is SGHRS and CDR2 is YFSETQ. In building TCR beta libraries, iRepertoire HTBI primers were used together with Arm-PCR of CDR3 regions. TCRdb re-called the multiplex PCR reads with MiXCR, one entry per CDR3 protein. The sample shows over 350,000 distinct CDR3 sequences, about 15% of them seen only once. As for time point: newly diagnosed GD, antithyroid drugs for less than 3 months. The TCR library used RNA extracted from PBMCs. The source of the patients was an endocrinology department in Xi'an, China. These sequences were also reported in another study, on T cells in Graves' hyperthyroidism and ophthalmopathy.

The sample in question was peripheral blood mononuclear cells (PBMCs), obtained at new diagnosis, from a patient treated with antithyroid drugs. The TCR sequence derives from a woman in her thirties or forties with Graves disease. V and J are TRBV5-1 and TRBJ2-7; 8 positions match TRBD1. CDR3: CASSLGRGLEQYF. The CDR3 nucleotides are TGCGCCAGCAGCTTGGGCAGGGGGCTGGAGCAGTACTTC. The entire variable domain, with the rest obtained from reference TRBV5-1 and TRBJ2-7, is as follows: KAGVTQTPRYLIKTRGQQVTLSCSPISGHRSVSWYQQTPGQGLQFLFEYFSETQRNKGNFPGRFSGRQFSNSRSEMNVSTLELGDSALYLCASSLGRGLEQYFGPGTRLTVT.